The 6 T cell receptor beta chains presented below share a single source sample, sequenced in a study of T cells after yellow fever vaccination. A single record per CDR3 protein comes from TCRdb applying MiXCR to the 5' RACE reads. This table has a few hundred thousand distinct CDR3 sequences, less than 8.5% appearing once. The sample in question was CD4+ T cells sorted from PBMCs, obtained 15 days after the yellow fever booster vaccination. The receptor set was obtained from a man aged 30 to 45 who received the YFV17D yellow fever vaccine.

This clonotype came up a few times. This rearrangement joins TRBV20-1 to TRBJ2-1, with D possibly being TRBD2 (5 bases). Trimming took off 6 bases at V and 7 bases at J, with 7 bases between the two ends. There are 10 residues in the CDR3. Germline CDR1 is DFQATT and CDR2 is SNEGSKA (reference sequence). The CDR3 here is CSAVANEQFF. CDR3 in DNA: TGCAGTGCGGTAGCGAATGAGCAGTTCTTC.

V is TRBV20-1 and J is TRBJ2-5; 7 nucleotides align to TRBD2. The germline gives CDR1 DFQATT, CDR2 SNEGSKA (reference sequence). The CDR3 runs 17 residues. With V trimmed by 6 bases and J by 3 bases, 19 bases remained unmatched. CDR3 DNA: TGCAGTGCCCTCCAGAGGCATCAACTAGCGCTCAAAGAGACCCAGTACTTC. It codes for CSALQRHQLALKETQYF.

V is TRBV7-2 and J is TRBJ1-6; 8 bases fit TRBD1. The V segment lost 5 bases and the J segment 11 bases; nucleotides outside the gene matches: 11. Looked up from germline, CDR1 is SGHTA and CDR2 is FQGNSA. CDR3 length: 15 amino acids. The CDR3 sequence: CASSPGSGTGAPLHF. CDR3 DNA sequence: TGTGCCAGCAGCCCCGGATCGGGGACAGGCGCACCCCTCCACTTT.

In its sample, this clonotype was seen many times. V and J are TRBV15 and TRBJ2-5; D might be TRBD2 (6 bases). Per the germline V gene, CDR1 is LNHNV and CDR2 is YYDKDF (reference sequence). CDR3 length equals 14 residues. Trimming cost V 6 bases and J 2 bases, with 13 bases left between them. The CDR3 region is CATRGDWLQETQYF. The CDR3 DNA reads TGTGCCACCAGAGGGGACTGGTTACAAGAGACCCAGTACTTC.

In its sample, this clonotype was seen many times. The rearrangement links TRBV10-2 to TRBJ2-6; D uncertain. V lost 1 base to trimming and J lost 3 bases, with 10 bases between them. The CDR3 has 16 amino acids. Germline V gene sequence: CDR1 WSHSY, CDR2 SAAADI. DNA of the CDR3: TGCGCCAGCAGTGAGTTGATTGAAAGTGGGGCCAACGTCCTGACTTTC. This codes for CASSELIESGANVLTF.

The chain joins TRBV28 to TRBJ2-7; possible D gene TRBD2, 7 bases. This CDR3 contains 15 residues. The V gene's germline CDR1 is MDHEN and CDR2 SYDVKM. The ends were cut back, 6 bases at V and 0 bases at J, with 15 bases in the middle. CDR3 coding DNA: TGTGCCAGCAGCGCTATAGGGGGGGCCTCCTACGAGCAGTACTTC. It is translated as CASSAIGGASYEQYF.